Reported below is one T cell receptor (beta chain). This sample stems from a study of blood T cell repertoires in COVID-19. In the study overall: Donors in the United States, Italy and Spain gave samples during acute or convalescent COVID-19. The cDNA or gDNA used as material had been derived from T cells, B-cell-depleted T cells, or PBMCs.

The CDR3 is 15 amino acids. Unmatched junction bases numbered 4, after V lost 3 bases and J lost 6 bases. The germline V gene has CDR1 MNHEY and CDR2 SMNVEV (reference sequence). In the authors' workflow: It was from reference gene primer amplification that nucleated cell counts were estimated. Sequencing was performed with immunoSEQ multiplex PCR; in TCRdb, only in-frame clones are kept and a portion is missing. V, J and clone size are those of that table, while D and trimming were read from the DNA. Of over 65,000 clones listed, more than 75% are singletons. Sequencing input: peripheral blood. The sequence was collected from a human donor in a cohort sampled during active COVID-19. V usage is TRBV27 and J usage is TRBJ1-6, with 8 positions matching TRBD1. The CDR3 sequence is CASSFRTGSNSPLHF. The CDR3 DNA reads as TGTGCCAGCAGTTTCCGGACAGGGAGTAATTCACCCCTCCACTTT.